This T cell receptor beta chain is from a study of shared clonotypes between healthy human individuals. Overall study findings and caveats: Generally, naive subsets came out with larger estimated richness than memory subsets. Naive CD4 clonotypes overlapped across a few donors at approximately 5%. Relative to their counterparts shared across all four donors, non-shared clonotypes exhibited diminished generation probabilities.

The data were produced by immunoSEQ multiplex PCR, yet TCRdb's version contains in-frame clones alone and is incomplete. Among about 180,000 clones listed, approximately 95% were seen once. Regarding this clone: Its target is not known.

Germline V gene data show CDR1 as MDHEN and CDR2 as SYDVKM. The CDR3 covers 15 residues. V lost 4 bases, J lost 1 base, and 2 bases stayed unmatched. This sequence originates from a woman aged 30 to 39 in good health. V and J are TRBV28 and TRBJ2-3; TRBD1 aligns across 10 bases. The sequenced sample was naive CD4+ T cells sorted from blood. As for subset: CD45RA+ positively selected. CDR3: CASSSGQGGTDTQYF. CDR3 nucleotide sequence: TGTGCCAGCAGTTCCGGACAGGGGGGCACAGATACGCAGTATTTT.